This is a list of T cell receptor beta chains from one sample in a study of blood T cell repertoires in COVID-19. Profiling relied on immunoSEQ multiplex PCR, and the TCRdb table lists in-frame clones only, not all of them. In the table there are under 250,000 clones, 80% to 90% of which are singletons. Sequencing was carried out using PBMCs or T cells enriched from blood (not recorded which). Receptors originate from a man aged 35 to 55 who had recovered from COVID-19. Each CDR3 is given with its conserved first and last residue. The order of the fields is CDR3 protein, CDR3 DNA, V gene, J gene, D gene, clone size. D genes are given only for firm matches. Only part of the rows carry a size: once, few, many, or a class if the clone is expanded.

CDR3aa: CASSPPSTGAGEAFF; CDR3nt: TGTGCCAGCAGCCCTCCCTCGACAGGAGCTGGTGAAGCTTTCTTT; v_gene: TRBV7-2; j_gene: TRBJ1-1; d_gene: .; abundance: .
CDR3aa: CASSFGISSGNTIYF; CDR3nt: TGTGCCAGCAGCTTCGGGATTTCCTCTGGAAACACCATATATTTT; v_gene: TRBV5-5; j_gene: TRBJ1-3; d_gene: .; abundance: .
CDR3aa: CAWSEQLATYSYEQYF; CDR3nt: TGTGCCTGGAGCGAACAACTAGCGACATACTCCTACGAGCAGTACTTC; v_gene: TRBV30; j_gene: TRBJ2-7; d_gene: TRBD2; abundance: .
CDR3aa: CASSLSGQGDYGYTF; CDR3nt: TGTGCCAGCAGCTTGTCGGGACAGGGGGACTATGGCTACACCTTC; v_gene: TRBV5-5; j_gene: TRBJ1-2; d_gene: TRBD1; abundance: .
CDR3aa: CASSILWGANEKLFF; CDR3nt: TGTGCCAGCAGTATCCTTTGGGGGGCTAATGAAAAACTGTTTTTT; v_gene: TRBV7-2; j_gene: TRBJ1-4; d_gene: .; abundance: .
CDR3aa: CASSDAAGGYSNQPQHF; CDR3nt: TGTGCCAGCAGTGACGCAGCCGGGGGGTATAGCAATCAGCCCCAGCATTTT; v_gene: TRBV6-1; j_gene: TRBJ1-5; d_gene: .; abundance: once
CDR3aa: CASSSRTGLREKLFF; CDR3nt: TGTGCCAGCAGCTCACGGACAGGGCTTCGGGAAAAACTGTTTTTT; v_gene: TRBV5-4; j_gene: TRBJ1-4; d_gene: TRBD1; abundance: .
CDR3aa: CTSSLNRRTSPTGGTQYF; CDR3nt: TGCACCAGCAGCCTGAACCGGCGGACTAGCCCTACGGGAGGTACGCAGTATTTT; v_gene: TRBV1; j_gene: TRBJ2-3; d_gene: .; abundance: .
CDR3aa: CASSLDRGSYEQYF; CDR3nt: TGTGCCAGCAGCTTAGACAGGGGCTCCTACGAGCAGTACTTC; v_gene: TRBV11-3; j_gene: TRBJ2-7; d_gene: .; abundance: .
CDR3aa: CASSSDLAGTGNEQFF; CDR3nt: TGTGCCAGCAGCTCAGACCTAGCGGGAACGGGGAATGAGCAGTTCTTC; v_gene: TRBV5-4; j_gene: TRBJ2-1; d_gene: TRBD2; abundance: .
CDR3aa: CASSLALTGGLGEQYF; CDR3nt: TGTGCCAGCAGTTTAGCCCTGACAGGGGGTCTAGGGGAGCAGTACTTC; v_gene: TRBV28; j_gene: TRBJ2-7; d_gene: TRBD1; abundance: .
CDR3aa: CASSQELYKDTQYF; CDR3nt: TGCGCCAGCAGCCAAGAACTCTATAAGGATACGCAGTATTTT; v_gene: TRBV4-1; j_gene: TRBJ2-3; d_gene: .; abundance: .
CDR3aa: CASTIPPSPRGVPYNEQFF; CDR3nt: TGTGCCAGCACCATCCCCCCATCACCTCGGGGGGTACCCTACAATGAGCAGTTCTTC; v_gene: TRBV27; j_gene: TRBJ2-1; d_gene: TRBD2; abundance: .
CDR3aa: CASSRHAGINTEAFF; CDR3nt: TGTGCCAGCAGCCGGCATGCCGGGATTAACACTGAAGCTTTCTTT; v_gene: TRBV11-1; j_gene: TRBJ1-1; d_gene: .; abundance: .
CDR3aa: CASSLGTGLGEQYF; CDR3nt: TGTGCCAGCAGCTTAGGGACAGGGTTAGGCGAGCAGTACTTC; v_gene: TRBV7-6; j_gene: TRBJ2-7; d_gene: TRBD1; abundance: few
CDR3aa: CASSQLASSYNEQFF; CDR3nt: TGTGCCAGCAGCCAACTAGCGAGCTCCTACAATGAGCAGTTCTTC; v_gene: TRBV7-6; j_gene: TRBJ2-1; d_gene: TRBD2; abundance: .
CDR3aa: CASSLDPGLANTGELFF; CDR3nt: TGTGCCAGCAGCTTAGACCCGGGACTAGCGAACACCGGGGAGCTGTTTTTT; v_gene: TRBV7-8; j_gene: TRBJ2-2; d_gene: TRBD2; abundance: .
CDR3aa: CASSKLDRGPDYGYTF; CDR3nt: TGTGCCAGCAGCAAATTAGACAGGGGGCCTGACTATGGCTACACCTTC; v_gene: TRBV21-1; j_gene: TRBJ1-2; d_gene: .; abundance: .
CDR3aa: CASRVRSSYNSPLHF; CDR3nt: TGTGCCAGCAGGGTGAGGAGCTCCTATAATTCACCCCTCCACTTT; v_gene: TRBV2; j_gene: TRBJ1-6; d_gene: .; abundance: .
CDR3aa: CASRGGTGYNSPLHF; CDR3nt: TGTGCCAGCAGGGGGGGGACGGGATATAATTCACCCCTCCACTTT; v_gene: TRBV28; j_gene: TRBJ1-6; d_gene: .; abundance: .
CDR3aa: CASMPSTANTGELFF; CDR3nt: TGTGCCAGTATGCCCTCGACTGCGAACACCGGGGAGCTGTTTTTT; v_gene: TRBV19; j_gene: TRBJ2-2; d_gene: .; abundance: .
CDR3aa: CASSQISGSSYEQYF; CDR3nt: TGTGCCAGCAGCCAAATTAGCGGGAGCTCCTACGAGCAGTACTTC; v_gene: TRBV7-2; j_gene: TRBJ2-7; d_gene: TRBD2; abundance: .
CDR3aa: CASSRAGQGVAFF; CDR3nt: TGTGCCAGCAGTAGGGCGGGACAGGGGGTGGCTTTCTTT; v_gene: TRBV7-2; j_gene: TRBJ1-1; d_gene: TRBD1; abundance: few
CDR3aa: CAWSHSGGEKLFF; CDR3nt: TGTGCCTGGAGTCACTCGGGAGGTGAAAAACTGTTTTTT; v_gene: TRBV30; j_gene: TRBJ1-4; d_gene: .; abundance: .
CDR3aa: CASSPRRGRNTEAFF; CDR3nt: TGTGCCAGCTCACCACGCAGGGGACGGAACACTGAAGCTTTCTTT; v_gene: TRBV18; j_gene: TRBJ1-1; d_gene: .; abundance: .